This T cell receptor beta chain stems from a study of blood T cell repertoires in COVID-19. As for the study in general: COVID-19 samples, acute and convalescent, were from the United States, Italy and Spain. T cells, B-cell-depleted T cells, or PBMCs provided the cDNA or gDNA that served as material.

The CDR3 is 13 residues long. The V end was cut by 3 bases, the J end by 5 bases, with 8 bases between. Germline V gene data show CDR1 as MDHEN and CDR2 as SYDVKM. Original processing notes: Amplification of reference gene primers provided the estimated nucleated cell counts. The repertoire was sequenced with immunoSEQ multiplex PCR; TCRdb's copy has only in-frame clones and lacks some. V, J and clone size are those of that table, while D and trimming were read from the DNA. The sample includes some 200,000 clones, about 87% of them seen just once. The chain recombines TRBV28 with TRBJ2-1, with D possibly being TRBD2 (5 bases). The sequencing sample was made of PBMCs or T cells enriched from blood (not recorded which). The sequence was collected from a man aged 18 to 29 with acute COVID-19. CDR3 sequence (DNA): TGTGCCAGCAGTTTTCCCGGGAACAATGAGCAGTTCTTC. It encodes CASSFPGNNEQFF.